The clone carrying this T cell receptor beta chain has a single count. The data were obtained in a study of PD-1 blockade in mismatch repair-deficient tumors. Profiled with immunoSEQ multiplex PCR; TCRdb holds only in-frame clones, not every one. The data contain about 39,000 clones, approximately 88% of them singletons. Germline V gene sequence: CDR1 MDHEN, CDR2 SYDVKM. The CDR3 runs 19 residues. This chain joins TRBV28 and TRBJ2-5; TRBD1 matches 10 bases. The last part of the DNA fits TRBJ2-7 better; the J call may be wrong. The sample in question was PBMCs, obtained 38 weeks after starting pembrolizumab. This sequence was found in an adult with mismatch repair-deficient cancer. CDR3 in amino acids: CASSPPRTGGIVVAYEQYF. As DNA, the CDR3 is TGTGCCAGCAGTCCCCCCCGGACAGGGGGTATCGTCGTGGCGTACGAGCAGTACTTC.